Following are 5 T cell receptor beta chains from one sample sequenced in a study of CD8 T cells in ankylosing spondylitis. Points from the study as a whole: Blood of patients with ankylosing spondylitis appeared to be characterized by a TCR beta motif of about 8 highly homologous variants.

TCRdb re-analysed the 5' RACE reads in MiXCR, keeping a single row per CDR3 protein. This repertoire shows about 330,000 distinct CDR3 sequences, around 8% found once; its top ten account for roughly 15%. Their antigens remain unidentified. The sample taken for sequencing was blood, either unsorted or a sorted T cell fraction (not recorded which). These TCRs come from a male donor with ankylosing spondylitis.

About this clonotype itself: Compared with germline, one end of the junction differs, possibly owing to a read error. This sequence joins TRBV20-1 and TRBJ2-1; 9 positions agree with TRBD2. The CDR3 spans 17 residues. Germline loops: CDR1 DFQATT, CDR2 SNEGSKA (reference sequence). CDR3 loop: CSARDDPSSGAYNEQFF. The CDR3 nucleotides read TGCAGTGCTAGAGATGACCCCTCTAGCGGGGCCTACAACGAGCAGTTCTTC.

Regarding this clonotype: At one of its ends the junction is not consistent with the germline gene, which may arise from a read error. V and J are TRBV6-1 and TRBJ2-2; maybe TRBD2 (6 bases). CDR3 length equals 15 residues. CDR1 and CDR2 (germline): MNHNS, SASEGT. The CDR3 is CASTSATSNSGELFF. In DNA form, the CDR3 reads TGTGCCAGCACCTCGGCCACTAGCAACAGCGGGGAGCTGTTTTTT.

The chain is built from TRBV5-1 and TRBJ2-2, with 7 bases aligning to TRBD1. V was clipped by 6 bases and J by 5 bases; unmatched bases: 13. CDR1 is SGHRS, CDR2 YFSETQ, per germline. The CDR3 is 16 residues long. The CDR3 region is CASNPTGTDKTGELFF. CDR3 coding DNA: TGCGCCAGCAATCCTACCGGGACAGACAAGACCGGGGAGCTGTTTTTT.

This clonotype was recorded at least ten times. As DNA, the CDR3 is TGTGCCAGCACCCCGGGGAAAAACCACTACGAGCAGTACTTC. Its protein is CASTPGKNHYEQYF. The chain links TRBV12-3 or TRBV12-4 to TRBJ2-7; D might be TRBD2 (5 bases). The CDR3 is 14 residues long. Trimming cost V 7 bases and J 3 bases, with 16 bases left between them.

V and J are TRBV5-1 and TRBJ2-7; TRBD1 aligns across 8 bases. CDR1 is SGHRS, CDR2 YFSETQ, per germline. Trimming at V came to 3 bases and at J to 2 bases, leaving 7 bases not matched to a gene. This CDR3 contains 15 residues. CDR3 amino acids: CASSSTGVFTYEQYF. Here the CDR3 DNA reads TGCGCCAGCAGCTCGACAGGGGTCTTCACCTACGAGCAGTACTTC.